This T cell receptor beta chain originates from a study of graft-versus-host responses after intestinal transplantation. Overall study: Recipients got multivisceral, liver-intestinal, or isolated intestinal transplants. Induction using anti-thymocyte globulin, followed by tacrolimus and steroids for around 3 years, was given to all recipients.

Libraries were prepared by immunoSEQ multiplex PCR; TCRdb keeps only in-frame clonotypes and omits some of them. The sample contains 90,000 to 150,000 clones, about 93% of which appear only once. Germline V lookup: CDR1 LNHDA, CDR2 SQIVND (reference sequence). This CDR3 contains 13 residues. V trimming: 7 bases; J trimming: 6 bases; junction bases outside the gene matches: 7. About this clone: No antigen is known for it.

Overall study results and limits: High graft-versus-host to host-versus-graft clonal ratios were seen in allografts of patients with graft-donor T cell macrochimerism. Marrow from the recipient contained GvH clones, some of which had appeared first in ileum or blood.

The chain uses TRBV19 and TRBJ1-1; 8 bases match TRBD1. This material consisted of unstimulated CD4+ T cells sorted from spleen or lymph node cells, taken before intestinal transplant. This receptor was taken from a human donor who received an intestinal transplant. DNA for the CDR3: TGTGCCAGTACGGACAGGGCGGGCGCTGAAGCTTTCTTT. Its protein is CASTDRAGAEAFF.